The 28 T cell receptor beta chains below all came from one sample that was sequenced in a study of T cells in Graves' hyperthyroidism and ophthalmopathy. RNA transcripts were the template for amplifying TCR beta CDR3 regions. The HTBI primer set was used in a first-round RT-PCR of the TCR CDR3. TCRdb fed the multiplex PCR reads into MiXCR, producing one record per CDR3 protein. Here the sample spans roughly 710,000 distinct CDR3 sequences, roughly a third being singletons. Input material: blood. The receptor set was obtained from a middle-aged woman with Graves' hyperthyroidism.

This clonotype has ten or more counts. The rearrangement links TRBV20-1 to TRBJ1-1; D perhaps matches TRBD1 (6 bases). The V gene's germline CDR1 is DFQATT and CDR2 SNEGSKA (reference sequence). The germline V and J ends were trimmed by 4 bases and 3 bases, with 12 bases remaining between them. The CDR3 is made up of 13 amino acids. The CDR3 sequence is CSATGQFDTEAFF. The CDR3 coding sequence is TGCAGTGCTACCGGACAGTTCGACACTGAAGCTTTCTTT.

The chain joins TRBV7-2 to TRBJ1-1; 9 bases are a match to TRBD1. Germline CDR1 and CDR2: SGHTA and FQGNSA. The CDR3 runs to 17 residues. V gave up 5 bases and J gave up 1 base; unmatched junction bases: 11. CDR3 loop: CASSTTGGSLRNTEAFF. The DNA for the CDR3 is TGTGCCAGCAGCACCACAGGGGGCTCCCTTAGGAACACTGAAGCTTTCTTT.

This clonotype was observed a few times. The genes are TRBV20-1 and TRBJ2-3, with D perhaps matching TRBD2 (5 bases). The CDR3 sequence is 13 residues long. The V end was cut by 4 bases, the J end by 1 base, with 9 bases between. The germline V gene encodes CDR1 DFQATT and CDR2 SNEGSKA (reference sequence). The DNA of the CDR3 is TGCAGTGCTATTAGCGAACGCACAGATACGCAGTATTTT. Protein: CSAISERTDTQYF.

This clonotype was counted at least ten times. This sequence joins TRBV2 and TRBJ2-7; D possibly corresponds to TRBD1 (5 bases). Germline CDR1 and CDR2: SNHLY and FYNNEI. Trimming left V 3 bases short and J 0 bases short, with 6 bases between. The CDR3 extends over 13 amino acids. As DNA, the CDR3 is TGTGCCAGCAGTGACCAGGGCTCCTACGAGCAGTACTTC. It codes for CASSDQGSYEQYF. The whole variable domain, remainder taken from reference TRBV2 and TRBJ2-7, is EPEVTQTPSHQVTQMGQEVILRCVPISNHLYFYWYRQILGQKVEFLVSFYNNEISEKSEIFDDQFSVERPDGSNFTLKIRSTKLEDSAMYFCASSDQGSYEQYFGPGTRLTVT.

This sequence joins TRBV2 and TRBJ1-2; D unresolved. CDR3 length: 15 amino acids. Germline lookup yields CDR1 SNHLY and CDR2 FYNNEI. Trimming pared 8 bases from V and 0 bases from J, leaving 16 bases between. The CDR3 coding sequence is TGTGCCAGCTCACCTTCATCGACCTCTAACTATGGCTACACCTTC. Translated: CASSPSSTSNYGYTF.

J is TRBJ2-5 and V is TRBV7-2; the D is unclear. The CDR3 consists of 13 residues. The germline V gene has CDR1 SGHTA and CDR2 FQGNSA. Trimming took 6 bases from V and 7 from J, leaving 15 bases between them. CDR3 nucleotides: TGTGCCAGCAGTCAGTTGGCCATGTGGACCCAGTACTTC. This sequence encodes CASSQLAMWTQYF.

This clonotype was seen a handful of times. J is TRBJ2-2 and V is TRBV10-3, with D possibly matching TRBD1 (6 bases). CDR1 is ENHRY, CDR2 SYGVKD, per germline. V gave up 3 bases and J gave up 8 bases, with 7 bases separating them. This CDR3 contains 12 residues. The CDR3, as DNA: TGTGCCATCAGTGACAGGGGAGGGGAGCTGTTTTTT. Residues: CAISDRGGELFF.

V is TRBV11-2 and J is TRBJ1-3; no clear D gene. V was shortened by 8 bases and J by 4 bases, with 12 bases between the two germline ends. The V gene's germline CDR1 is SGHAT and CDR2 FQNNGV. The CDR3 totals 13 residues. DNA of the CDR3: TGTGCCAGCTCACCAGAGATGGGAAACACCATATATTTT. Encoded protein: CASSPEMGNTIYF.

In this sample, this clonotype turned up a few times. The chain links TRBV4-3 to TRBJ2-5; TRBD1 matches at 10 bases. CDR3 length equals 14 residues. Germline CDR1 is LGHNA and CDR2 is YSLEER. Trimming at V came to 3 bases and at J to 5 bases, leaving 3 bases not matched to a gene. The CDR3 DNA is TGCGCCAGCAGCCAGGACAGGGGGTATGAGACCCAGTACTTC. Protein sequence: CASSQDRGYETQYF.

The chain links TRBV13 to TRBJ1-2, with no clear D. Germline assignment: CDR1 PRHDT and CDR2 FYEKMQ (reference sequence). Between the trimmed V and J ends, which lost 6 bases and 0 bases, there was a span of 14 bases. There are 15 residues in the CDR3. CDR3 sequence reads: CASSSRFSPNYGYTF. The DNA of the CDR3 is TGTGCCAGCAGTTCCCGCTTCAGCCCTAACTATGGCTACACCTTC.

In this sample, this clonotype turned up many times. This sequence joins TRBV6-5 and TRBJ1-2, with D unclear. Trimming pared 2 bases from V and 5 bases from J, leaving 6 bases between. The CDR3 is made up of 12 amino acids. In germline, CDR1 is MNHEY, CDR2 SVGAGI. CDR3 region: CASSYGSYGYTF. The DNA for the CDR3 is TGTGCCAGCAGTTACGGCAGTTATGGCTACACCTTC.

The chain employs TRBV20-1 and TRBJ2-7; possibly TRBD2 for D (6 bases). Germline CDR1 DFQATT, CDR2 SNEGSKA (reference sequence). Between the trimmed V and J ends, which lost 1 base and 7 bases, there was a span of 17 bases. The CDR3 is made up of 14 amino acids. CDR3 sequence: CSARVPAGRVEQYF. CDR3 bases: TGCAGTGCTAGAGTTCCTGCGGGGCGCGTTGAGCAGTACTTC.

The sample holds many counts of this clonotype. The junction does not match germline at one end; this may be a read error. J is TRBJ1-2 and V is TRBV7-2, with D possibly matching TRBD1 (5 bases). Germline CDR1 reads SGHTA; CDR2 reads FQGNSA. CDR3 length: 14 amino acids. The CDR3 nucleotides read TGTGCCAGCAGCGATCGCGGGGGGGACTATCGCTACACCTTC. Protein product: CASSDRGGDYRYTF.

As DNA, the CDR3 is TGCGCCAGCAGCTTGATCGGACAGGGGAGTGAGGAACTGTTTTTT. It translates to CASSLIGQGSEELFF. The rearrangement links TRBV5-1 to TRBJ1-4; 9 nucleotides line up with TRBD1. From germline, CDR1 is SGHRS and CDR2 YFSETQ. This CDR3 has 15 amino acids. After removal of 1 base from V and 12 bases from J, the junction contained 10 bases not matched to a gene.

This clonotype was seen many times. The rearrangement uses TRBV7-2 and TRBJ1-1, with D perhaps TRBD1 (6 bases). Germline values: CDR1 SGHTA, CDR2 FQGNSA. The CDR3 has 16 residues. The V end was cut by 5 bases, the J end by 0 bases, with 16 bases between. The CDR3 loop reads CASSQDRGSLNTEAFF. The CDR3, as DNA: TGTGCCAGCAGCCAAGATAGGGGGTCCTTGAACACTGAAGCTTTCTTT.

In regard to this clonotype: An end of the junction differs from the germline gene, which may be a read error. The genes are TRBV10-2 and TRBJ1-5, with 9 positions matching TRBD1. The CDR3 runs 14 residues. Germline CDR1 WSHSY, CDR2 SAAADI. In nucleotides, the CDR3 is TGTGCCACCAGGGACAGGGAGGCGTATCAGCCCCAGCATTTT. Amino acids: CATRDREAYQPQHF.

Many counts were recorded for this clonotype. This chain connects TRBV16 to TRBJ1-5; D perhaps matches TRBD1 (6 bases). With 1 base removed from V and 4 bases from J, the gap between germline ends came to 11 bases. There are 15 residues in the CDR3. Germline V lookup: CDR1 KGHSY, CDR2 FQNENV. The CDR3 region has the DNA TGTGCCAGCAGCCAATATGAGGACAGAAATCAGCCCCAGCATTTT. It codes for CASSQYEDRNQPQHF.

The genes are TRBV6-2 or TRBV6-3 and TRBJ1-2; 7 nucleotides align to TRBD1. Germline CDR1 MNHEY, CDR2 SVGEGT. Trimming cost V 6 bases and J 6 bases; bases outside gene matches: 4. This CDR3 is 12 amino acids long. The CDR3 protein is CASRQGRDGYTF. The CDR3 coding sequence is TGTGCCAGCAGACAGGGGAGGGATGGCTACACCTTC.

This clonotype was seen only a few times. The V call is TRBV3-1, the J call TRBJ1-1; D is uncertain. CDR3 length: 15 amino acids. With 1 base removed from V and 2 bases from J, the gap between germline ends came to 11 bases. Germline V gene sequence: CDR1 LGHDT, CDR2 YNNKEL (reference sequence). CDR3 protein: CASSQGAASNTEAFF. CDR3 sequence (DNA): TGTGCCAGCAGCCAAGGGGCCGCTTCTAACACTGAAGCTTTCTTT.

On this clonotype: A read error is possible here, since a much larger clone lies one base away. The chain uses TRBV9 and TRBJ2-6; D may match TRBD1 or TRBD2 (7 bases each). The CDR3 covers 14 residues. Germline V gene sequence: CDR1 SGDLS, CDR2 YYNGEE. This CDR3 is CASSVQGGANVPTF. The CDR3 DNA is TGTGCCAGCAGCGTACAGGGGGGGGCCAACGTCCCGACTTTC.

This clonotype was seen ten or more times. The chain has TRBV7-9 and TRBJ1-4, with D possibly matching TRBD1 (5 bases). Germline V gene lookup returns CDR1 SEHNR and CDR2 FQNEAQ (reference sequence). Deletions cut 5 bases from V and 7 bases from J, with 17 bases between. The CDR3 covers 15 residues. The CDR3 bases are TGTGCCAGCAGCCCCCGGGACTCGGCGGTTGAAAAACTGTTTTTT. Protein: CASSPRDSAVEKLFF. Full variable domain (outside the CDR3, taken from reference TRBV7-9 and TRBJ1-4): DTGVSQNPRHKITKRGQNVTFRCDPISEHNRLYWYRQTLGQGPEFLTYFQNEAQLEKSRLLSDRFSAERPKGSFSTLEIQRTEQGDSAMYLCASSPRDSAVEKLFFGSGTQLSVL.

The rearrangement links TRBV12-3 or TRBV12-4 to TRBJ1-4; 7 bases are a match to TRBD1. Unmatched junction bases numbered 8, after V lost 3 bases and J lost 4 bases. This CDR3 has 16 amino acids. The CDR3: CASSLASGTVNEKLFF. Here the CDR3 DNA reads TGTGCCAGCAGTTTGGCCTCGGGGACAGTTAATGAAAAACTGTTTTTT.

This chain links TRBV20-1 with TRBJ1-1; 8 positions match TRBD1. The CDR3 has 13 residues. Germline loops: CDR1 DFQATT, CDR2 SNEGSKA (reference sequence). Trimming took 5 bases from V and 5 from J; bases not matched to a gene: 7. The CDR3 is CSARQGMSTEAFF. CDR3 DNA: TGCAGTGCTCGACAGGGGATGAGTACTGAAGCTTTCTTT.

This clonotype showed up many times. This sequence joins TRBV9 and TRBJ2-5; maybe TRBD1 (5 bases). From germline, CDR1 is SGDLS and CDR2 YYNGEE. The V and J ends lost 0 bases and 4 bases respectively, with 19 bases between them. The CDR3 runs 17 residues. In nucleotides, the CDR3 is TGTGCCAGCAGCGTAGCTCCCCAGGGTACCTACGGAGAGACCCAGTACTTC. It encodes CASSVAPQGTYGETQYF.

In the case of this clonotype: The junction shows a germline mismatch at one end, possibly a read error. V and J are TRBV6-1 and TRBJ2-2; 7 nucleotides match TRBD2. Germline CDR1 MNHNS, CDR2 SASEGT. The CDR3 contains 16 residues. CDR3 residues: CASSYAGGRGTGELSW. The CDR3 nucleotides are TGTGCCAGCAGTTATGCCGGAGGGAGGGGAACCGGGGAGCTGTCTTGG.

This clonotype was seen once. The genes are TRBV29-1 and TRBJ2-5; D assignment may be TRBD1 or TRBD2 (5 bases each). Germline V gene data show CDR1 as SQVTM and CDR2 as ANQGSEA. The ends were cut back, 3 bases at V and 5 bases at J, with 13 bases in the middle. The CDR3 runs 13 residues. The CDR3, as DNA: TGCAGCGTTGACGACGGGGCCTCGGAGACCCAGTACTTC. Amino acids: CSVDDGASETQYF. The full variable domain, rest sourced from reference TRBV29-1 and TRBJ2-5, is SAVISQKPSRDICQRGTSLTIQCQVDSQVTMMFWYRQQPGQSLTLIATANQGSEATYESGFVIDKFPISRPNLTFSTLTVSNMSPEDSSIYLCSVDDGASETQYFGPGTRLLVL.

The chain links TRBV12-3 or TRBV12-4 to TRBJ2-3; possible D gene TRBD2, 5 bases. The CDR3 extends over 13 amino acids. The V gene lost 3 bases and the J gene lost 5 bases, with 9 bases spanning the gap. This CDR3 reads CASSFSGGDTQYF. CDR3 coding DNA: TGTGCCAGCAGTTTCTCAGGAGGAGATACGCAGTATTTT.

This rearrangement joins TRBV12-3 or TRBV12-4 to TRBJ1-1; a weak D match, TRBD1 (6 bases). V shed 4 bases and J shed 1 base, with 13 bases lying between them. The CDR3 contains 15 residues. The CDR3 nucleotides are TGTGCCAGCAGTTACTCGGGGGGGCGGAACACTGAAGCTTTCTTT. It encodes CASSYSGGRNTEAFF.